Listed here is a single TCR beta chain. This entry is derived from a study of control samples from healthy donors and cancer patients. The germline V gene has CDR1 MNHEY and CDR2 SMNVEV (reference sequence). CDR3 length: 15 residues. J gave up 9 bases and V 6 bases, and 7 bases lay outside the gene matches. The data were produced by immunoSEQ multiplex PCR, yet TCRdb's version contains in-frame clones alone and is incomplete. The table has around 30,000 clones, about 82% seen once. Sample: PBMCs. The rearrangement uses TRBV27 and TRBJ1-6; 11 bases fit TRBD1. This receptor was identified in a woman between 55 and 75 years old with head and neck cancer. CDR3 sequence: CASRPLGTGGSPLHF. CDR3 bases: TGTGCCAGCAGACCCCTTGGGACAGGGGGTTCACCCCTCCACTTT.